The rows below give T cell receptor beta chains drawn from one sample of a study of cytomegalovirus exposure and HLA in healthy donors. The repertoire was sequenced with immunoSEQ multiplex PCR; TCRdb's copy has only in-frame clones and lacks some. The data hold about 210,000 clones, with more than 75% observed a single time. Sequenced: PBMCs. Receptors were obtained from a male donor in good health and CMV-seropositive. Each CDR3 is given with its conserved first and last residue. A D gene is named only where the DNA matches it firmly. Part of the rows lack a size; the others show once, few, many or a class for expanded clones.

V	size	J	D	CDR3	DNA
TRBV19	.	TRBJ1-5	TRBD1	CASSIGDRDDQPQHF	TGTGCCAGTAGTATAGGGGACAGGGACGATCAGCCCCAGCATTTT
TRBV28	.	TRBJ2-3	TRBD2	CASGAQREHKVADTQYF	TGTGCCAGCGGGGCCCAGCGGGAGCATAAGGTCGCAGATACGCAGTATTTT
TRBV4-3	once	TRBJ1-2	.	CASSPTPYLQVPYGYTF	TGCGCCAGCAGTCCAACCCCTTATCTTCAGGTTCCCTATGGCTACACCTTC
TRBV5-5	.	TRBJ1-5	.	CASSSVNQPQHF	TGTGCCAGCAGCTCCGTTAATCAGCCCCAGCATTTT
TRBV5-6	.	TRBJ2-5	.	CASSPLDSQETQYF	TGTGCCAGCAGCCCCCTGGACAGCCAAGAGACCCAGTACTTC
TRBV5-1	.	TRBJ2-2	.	CASSFTGTGELFF	TGCGCCAGCAGTTTTACAGGAACCGGGGAGCTGTTTTTT
TRBV5-6	.	TRBJ2-1	TRBD2	CASSNSGGGYNEQFF	TGTGCCAGCAGTAATAGCGGGGGGGGTTACAATGAGCAGTTCTTC
TRBV7-3	.	TRBJ1-4	.	CASSLAPREKLFF	TGTGCCAGCAGCTTAGCCCCTCGGGAAAAACTGTTTTTT
TRBV10-1	once	TRBJ2-7	TRBD1	CASSGAGQGIQPEQYF	TGCGCCAGCAGTGGAGCCGGACAGGGGATCCAACCCGAGCAGTACTTC
TRBV19	.	TRBJ2-3	.	CASSIGGHSTDTQYF	TGTGCCAGTAGTATAGGCGGACATAGCACAGATACGCAGTATTTT